This TCR beta chain came from a study of blood T cells in healthy people across ages. The authors ran a second PCR of roughly 6 to 11 cycles using a sample-barcoded 5' primer and a J-beta primer mix. One entry per CDR3 protein, called by TCRdb with MiXCR from the 5' RACE reads. This sample has approximately 1.5 million distinct CDR3 sequences, with roughly 32% found just once. The CDR3 sequence is 17 residues long. From germline, CDR1 is LGHNA and CDR2 YNFKEQ. V gave up 0 bases and J gave up 0 bases, with 12 bases separating them. This rearrangement joins TRBV4-2 to TRBJ2-1; perhaps TRBD2 as D (5 bases). This clonotype was sampled from a woman in her 30s in good health. Sequenced input: blood. The CDR3 loop is CASSQEKAEPSYNEQFF. DNA for the CDR3: TGTGCCAGCAGCCAAGAGAAAGCGGAGCCCTCCTACAATGAGCAGTTCTTC.